This T cell receptor beta chain was sequenced during a study of identical twins (dated by TCRdb to the mid-2010s). Looking at the study overall: To test whether fetal clonotypes persist, this study deep-sequenced TCR alpha and beta repertoires from monozygotic twins, from unrelated adults of various ages, and from cord blood. To rule out contamination, replicate twin experiments were performed at different times with different library preparation protocols.

Turning to this clonotype: Its antigen is still unknown. Base qualities are not provided; no much larger clone lies one nucleotide away.

The CDR3 runs 17 residues from the cysteine to the phenylalanine. Just CDR3 DNA is preserved here, 51 bases in frame from base 1. CDR1 and CDR2 were assigned from the germline V gene as SGHVS and FNYEAQ. Trimming takes 5 bases from V and 1 base from J, and the germline ends sit 17 bases apart. Only healthy Caucasian donors were included. Three pairs of female monozygotic twins, all aged about 18 to 29 years, made up the twin cohort. Positive isolation kits from Invitrogen were used to isolate the CD4+ and CD8+ T cell populations. Receptors were amplified or captured by 5' RACE. These reads were obtained on an Illumina HiSeq 2000. Template switching added a universal primer binding site, and the final cDNA carried a unique molecular identifier that allowed TCR cDNA molecules to be counted accurately. First-strand cDNA for TCR alpha and beta chains was synthesized from specific primers in the conserved constant-segment region. To control for contamination, every cDNA library was double barcoded, receiving both a SMART-Mk sample barcode and Illumina barcodes. TruSeq adapter sequences, together with Illumina sample barcodes, were added in two successive PCR steps. The TCR alpha and beta cDNA libraries were sequenced on the Illumina HiSeq platform using custom primers. In the authors' own workflow: Unique molecular identifiers were extracted from raw reads with MiGEC, and CDR3 positions were determined with MiXCR. For each individual, recombination models were inferred using an EM algorithm with the repgenHMM and IGoR tools. Shared clonotype analysis was performed with the tcR package in R, normalizing sharing by the product of cloneset sizes. To study raw recombination without the effects of thymic and clonal selection, out-of-frame nonproductive sequences were analyzed. TCRdb reprocessed the public reads (quality trimming at Q25 with fastp, clone calling with MiXCR) and kept in-frame beta chains. Identical CDR3 proteins give one entry, which carries the most common genes and DNA. The V and J calls, along with clone size, are taken from TCRdb and not from the paper's own processing. This sample holds 260,000 or so distinct CDR3 sequences; approximately 7.9% were observed only once. Jointly, the top ten make up over 5% of the sample.

Findings and caveats that apply to the study as a whole: Abundant cord blood beta clonotypes had fewer insertions, young adult naive repertoires showed a similar but weaker trend, and memory repertoires showed no such trend. In monozygotic twins, out-of-frame TCR alpha sharing was systematically underestimated by recombination models, although the models agreed with sharing between unrelated individuals. Because the same donors could not be followed over many years, the conclusions depended on cross-sectional statistical analysis. Compared with coincidental sharing between unrelated individuals, out-of-frame TCR alpha sequences shared between twins showed an excess of sequences with low generation probability. A weaker excess of twin sharing was found in beta out-of-frame sequences because the signal-to-noise ratio was lowered by fewer shared sequences. Invariant T cells such as MAIT and iNKT could partly confound zero-insertion analyses, though diverse VJ usage argued against this for most clonotypes.

The same data also contributed to another study, on yellow fever vaccine responses in identical twins. The second investigation adds: The T cell response to vaccination in identical twins was reported by the authors to appear partly convergent and partly personalized. The study precisely tracked vaccine-responding T cell clones in identical twins.

Sequenced sample: CD8+ T cells sorted from blood. Recombination joined TRBV7-6 with TRBJ2-2; the D gene is perhaps TRBD1, on 5 matching bases. The receptor was isolated from a woman in her late teens or twenties in good health. The DNA sequence reads TGTGCCAGCAGCCAGCCTGGCGTCAGGGAGAACACCGGGGAGCTGTTTTTT. Its amino acids are CASSQPGVRENTGELFF.